Listed below are T cell receptor beta chains from one sample, sequenced in a study of T cells after posttransplantation cyclophosphamide. Generated by immunoSEQ multiplex PCR, the TCRdb table keeps only in-frame clones and is missing some. The sample contains 25,000 or so clones, 86% of which appear only once. The sample consisted of PBMCs. Source of these receptors: a woman aged 60 to 75 with a blood cancer, CMV-positive, and with a related stem cell donor. Each CDR3 is given with its conserved first and last residue. D genes are given only for firm matches. Only some rows state a clone size, as once, few, many or a class for expanded clones.

cdr3_aa	cdr3_nt	clone_size	j_call	d_call	v_call
CASSFHVTGAYGYTF	TGTGCCAGCAGTTTCCACGTTACAGGTGCCTATGGCTACACCTTC	NA	TRBJ1-2	NA	TRBV6-6
CASSKDPGLYSNQPQHF	TGTGCCAGTAGCAAAGATCCGGGACTGTATAGCAATCAGCCCCAGCATTTT	NA	TRBJ1-5	NA	TRBV19
CASSQEGRAGDNEQFF	TGCGCCAGCAGCCAAGAGGGTAGGGCGGGAGACAATGAGCAGTTCTTC	NA	TRBJ2-1	TRBD2	TRBV4-1
CASSLVGQGYDTQYF	TGTGCCAGCAGCTTAGTGGGACAGGGTTATGATACGCAGTATTTT	NA	TRBJ2-3	TRBD1	TRBV7-2
CASSLTSGNYNEQFF	TGTGCCAGCAGTCTGACTAGCGGGAACTACAATGAGCAGTTCTTC	NA	TRBJ2-1	TRBD2	TRBV7-8
CASSLARGGELFF	TGCGCCAGCAGCTTGGCCAGGGGTGGGGAGCTGTTTTTT	NA	TRBJ2-2	NA	TRBV5-1
CASSPDSNSPLHF	TGTGCCAGCAGTCCTGACAGTAATTCACCCCTCCACTTT	NA	TRBJ1-6	NA	TRBV4-2
CASLTGGTEAFF	TGTGCCAGTCTTACAGGGGGCACTGAAGCTTTCTTT	NA	TRBJ1-1	NA	TRBV21-1
CASSPRTGTPYEQYF	TGTGCCAGCTCACCACGGACAGGAACCCCTTACGAGCAGTACTTC	NA	TRBJ2-7	TRBD1	TRBV18
CASSDSGGWTEAFF	TGTGCCAGCAGTGACTCGGGGGGGTGGACTGAAGCTTTCTTT	NA	TRBJ1-1	NA	TRBV6-4
CASRSGIAKNIQYF	TGTGCCAGCCGAAGCGGGATTGCCAAAAACATTCAGTACTTC	once	TRBJ2-4	TRBD2	TRBV6-5
CASSTLNFGGSVNTEAFF	TGTGCCAGCTCTACCCTTAATTTCGGGGGTTCCGTAAACACTGAAGCTTTCTTT	NA	TRBJ1-1	NA	TRBV18